Below, 31 T cell receptor beta chains from the same sample are listed, as sequenced in a study of response to subunit inactivated influenza vaccine (dated by TCRdb to the late 2010s). The library was produced with RT-PCR. Sequenced on an Illumina HiSeq 2500. The public reads were run again by TCRdb, first through fastp at Q25 and then through MiXCR, and only productive beta chains were kept. Each CDR3 protein appears once, grouped with its most common genes and DNA. The sample data list hundreds of thousands of distinct CDR3 sequences, and approximately 20% of these were observed just once. In total, the top ten clones hold about 9.3% of the sample. Sequencing was performed on PBMCs from blood, taken approximately 20 months after vaccination. Receptors originate from a man between 45 and 75 years old who received an inactivated influenza vaccine. Donor details come from another sample of the same person, matched by shared clones.

This clonotype was found a few times. The J gene is TRBJ2-1, the V gene TRBV27, with D possibly TRBD1 on 5 matching bases. Germline CDR1 and CDR2: MNHEY and SMNVEV (reference sequence). Trimming took off 2 bases at V and 13 bases at J, with 9 bases between the two ends. The CDR3 runs 11 residues. CDR3 sequence: CASSLQGQQFF. Written as DNA, the CDR3 is TGTGCCAGCAGTTTACAGGGCCAACAGTTCTTC.

The V gene is TRBV29-1, the J gene TRBJ2-7; no clear D gene. The CDR3 consists of 13 residues. Germline CDR1 reads SQVTM; CDR2 reads ANQGSEA. V was clipped by 4 bases and J by 0 bases, with 10 bases between them. The CDR3 is CSVVGGSSYEQYF. The CDR3 DNA reads as TGCAGCGTTGTGGGCGGTAGCTCCTACGAGCAGTACTTC.

This clonotype appeared many times. This chain joins TRBV3-1 and TRBJ1-2; 8 bases line up with TRBD1. The CDR3 length is 14 residues. Germline values: CDR1 LGHDT, CDR2 YNNKEL (reference sequence). The junction had 8 bases not matched to a gene; V was cut back by 3 bases and J by 8 bases. The CDR3 coding sequence is TGTGCCAGCAGCCATCTAGACAGGGGTGAAGGCTACACCTTC. It yields the protein CASSHLDRGEGYTF.

The chain carries TRBV11-2 and TRBJ1-1; D perhaps matches TRBD1 (6 bases). The CDR3 is 13 amino acids. In germline, CDR1 is SGHAT, CDR2 FQNNGV. Trimming stripped 3 bases from V and 7 bases from J, with 12 bases between. The CDR3 sequence is CASSFRQAREAFF. The CDR3 DNA reads as TGTGCCAGCAGCTTTCGACAGGCGCGTGAAGCTTTCTTT.

This chain connects TRBV4-1 to TRBJ1-6; D is possibly TRBD1 (6 bases). The ends were cut back, 1 base at V and 7 bases at J, with 14 bases in the middle. CDR3 length: 16 residues. Germline CDR1 and CDR2: MGHRA and YSYEKL. CDR3 in DNA: TGCGCCAGCAGCCAAGCTCAGACAGGAGGCAATTCACCCCTCCACTTT. Translating gives CASSQAQTGGNSPLHF.

V gene TRBV6-2 or TRBV6-3 combines with J gene TRBJ2-1; a weak D match, TRBD1 (5 bases). The V gene's germline CDR1 is MNHEY and CDR2 SVGEGT. Trimming cost V 0 bases and J 0 bases, with 9 bases left between them. The CDR3 runs to 16 residues. CDR3 DNA: TGTGCCAGCAGTTACTCTGAACAGGACTCCTACAATGAGCAGTTCTTC. Its protein product is CASSYSEQDSYNEQFF.

This clonotype has more than one count but fewer than ten. The rearrangement uses TRBV29-1 and TRBJ2-3, with D unclear. V was shortened by 6 bases and J by 4 bases, with 11 bases between the two germline ends. The CDR3 contains 12 residues. Germline values: CDR1 SQVTM, CDR2 ANQGSEA. CDR3 in amino acids: CSVRPGADTQYF. For the CDR3, the DNA is TGCAGCGTCAGACCGGGCGCAGATACGCAGTATTTT.

The table lists this clonotype with a few counts. The chain has TRBV20-1 and TRBJ2-1, with a tentative D call TRBD1 (5 bases). The CDR3 has 10 amino acids. CDR1 DFQATT and CDR2 SNEGSKA come from the germline V gene (reference sequence). CDR3 amino acids: CSQGIDEQFF. CDR3 nucleotides: TGCAGCCAGGGTATAGATGAGCAGTTCTTC.

About this clonotype itself: The germline gene is not matched at one end of the junction; a read error may be the cause. The chain combines TRBV27 with TRBJ1-4; D not resolved. The CDR3 sequence is 15 residues long. From germline, CDR1 is MNHEY and CDR2 SMNVEV (reference sequence). The CDR3 nucleotides are TGTGCCAGCAGTTTAAATGCAGTGCCGAATGGAAAACTGTTTTTT. The encoded protein is CASSLNAVPNGKLFF.

This chain links TRBV14 with TRBJ1-2; 7 positions match TRBD1. This CDR3 has 17 residues. Germline assignment: CDR1 SGHDN and CDR2 FVKESK. J lost 1 base, V lost 1 base, and 9 bases had no gene match. The CDR3 sequence: CASSQVLGQFHNYGYTF. The DNA for the CDR3 is TGTGCCAGCAGCCAAGTCCTGGGACAGTTTCATAACTATGGCTACACCTTC.

The sample holds a few counts of this clonotype. The chain joins TRBV11-2 to TRBJ2-7; possible D gene TRBD2, 5 bases. Trimming shortened V by 5 bases and J by 4 bases, and 12 bases separated the two germline ends. The germline gives CDR1 SGHAT, CDR2 FQNNGV. The CDR3 has 13 amino acids. CDR3 residues: CASSPSGNYEQYF. In nucleotides, the CDR3 is TGTGCCAGCAGCCCAAGCGGTAATTACGAGCAGTACTTC.

This clonotype was seen at least ten times. The chain is built from TRBV12-3 or TRBV12-4 and TRBJ1-1, with TRBD1 as a possible D gene (5 bases). V lost 5 bases, J lost 3 bases, and 13 bases lay in between. This CDR3 spans 14 amino acids. The CDR3 reads CASSPDNGDTEAFF. CDR3 in DNA: TGTGCCAGCAGTCCGGACAATGGCGACACTGAAGCTTTCTTT.

This clonotype was seen only a few times. The gene calls are TRBV10-2 and TRBJ1-6; no clear D gene. CDR3 length: 14 residues. Germline loops: CDR1 WSHSY, CDR2 SAAADI. The V end was cut by 3 bases, the J end by 7 bases, with 10 bases between. The CDR3 reads CASSDWPENSPLHF. CDR3 coding DNA: TGCGCCAGCAGTGATTGGCCAGAAAATTCACCCCTCCACTTT.

The chain uses TRBV9 and TRBJ2-7; possibly TRBD2 for D (6 bases). This CDR3 is built from 14 residues. Per germline, CDR1 SGDLS and CDR2 YYNGEE. Deletions cut 0 bases from V and 4 bases from J, with 11 bases between. CDR3 bases: TGTGCCAGCAGCGTAGGGACGGGAGAATACGAGCAGTACTTC. Amino acid sequence: CASSVGTGEYEQYF.

V gene TRBV9 combines with J gene TRBJ2-7; no clear D gene. The ends were cut back, 3 bases at V and 2 bases at J, with 12 bases in the middle. The germline gives CDR1 SGDLS, CDR2 YYNGEE. This CDR3 contains 14 residues. The CDR3 here is CASSAPGTAYEQYF. CDR3 in DNA: TGTGCCAGCAGCGCCCCCGGTACAGCCTACGAGCAGTACTTC.

The chain's CDR3 is CASRLIRDRGGEQYF. Written as DNA, the CDR3 is TGTGCCAGCAGGCTCATCCGGGACAGGGGAGGCGAGCAGTACTTC. The genes are TRBV11-2 and TRBJ2-7; the match to TRBD1 covers 10 bases. V trimming: 6 bases; J trimming: 6 bases; junction bases outside the gene matches: 11. The CDR3 totals 15 residues. Germline loops: CDR1 SGHAT, CDR2 FQNNGV.

The chain is built from TRBV12-3 or TRBV12-4 and TRBJ2-5; no clear D gene. V was trimmed by 1 base and J by 5 bases, leaving 11 bases between them. The CDR3 totals 14 residues. Here the CDR3 DNA reads TGTGCCAGCAGTTTAGGAGAGGCTCGGGAGACCCAGTACTTC. Protein sequence: CASSLGEARETQYF.

The chain joins TRBV5-1 to TRBJ2-5; a possible D gene is TRBD1 (6 bases). The CDR3 loop spans 15 amino acids. Trimming took off 4 bases at V and 2 bases at J, with 15 bases between the two ends. Germline assignment: CDR1 SGHRS and CDR2 YFSETQ. The CDR3 nucleotides are TGCGCCAGCAGCCCCGACGGGACACTTCAAGAGACCCAGTACTTC. It specifies CASSPDGTLQETQYF.

This clonotype showed up many times. DNA for the CDR3: TGTGCCAGCAGCCAAGGGGGGGGGACTGCCTACAATGAGCAGTTCTTC. Translated: CASSQGGGTAYNEQFF. J is TRBJ2-1 and V is TRBV3-1, with 7 nucleotides matching TRBD2. The V segment lost 1 base and the J segment 2 bases; nucleotides outside the gene matches: 5. Germline V gene sequence: CDR1 LGHDT, CDR2 YNNKEL (reference sequence). The CDR3 covers 16 residues.

The chain carries TRBV15 and TRBJ1-2; 8 bases are shared with TRBD1. Germline V gene sequence: CDR1 LNHNV, CDR2 YYDKDF (reference sequence). Trimming at V came to 4 bases and at J to 6 bases, leaving 10 bases not matched to a gene. The CDR3 is 15 amino acids. The CDR3 protein is CATSTITGTGNGYTF. The CDR3 DNA reads as TGTGCCACCAGCACTATAACCGGGACAGGCAATGGCTACACCTTC.

This clonotype was detected a few times. The V gene is TRBV19, the J gene TRBJ1-6, with unresolved D. Germline CDR1 and CDR2: LNHDA and SQIVND (reference sequence). V gave up 6 bases and J gave up 5 bases, with 11 bases separating them. The CDR3 is 14 amino acids. In nucleotides, the CDR3 is TGTGCCAGTAGAACTCGAACGGATAATTCACCCCTCCACTTT. Protein sequence: CASRTRTDNSPLHF.

The CDR3 DNA sequence: TGCAGTGCTAGCCGAATTAGGGAGACCCAGTACTTC. Encoded protein: CSASRIRETQYF. The chain combines TRBV20-1 with TRBJ2-5; no clear D gene. V was pared by 3 bases and J by 5 bases, with 10 bases between. Germline V CDR1 and CDR2: DFQATT, SNEGSKA (reference sequence). This CDR3 contains 12 residues.

This clonotype has only a few counts. The rearrangement links TRBV29-1 to TRBJ2-2; D is perhaps TRBD1 (6 bases). The CDR3 totals 16 residues. CDR1 and CDR2 (germline): SQVTM, ANQGSEA. V gave up 0 bases and J gave up 1 base, with 12 bases separating them. CDR3: CSVEERRRGNTGELFF. The DNA for the CDR3 is TGCAGCGTTGAAGAAAGGCGCAGGGGGAACACCGGGGAGCTGTTTTTT.

This clonotype occurred a few times. The J gene is TRBJ2-7, the V gene TRBV5-1, with no clear D. The CDR3 consists of 13 residues. V was shortened by 0 bases and J by 3 bases, with 7 bases between the two germline ends. Germline lookup yields CDR1 SGHRS and CDR2 YFSETQ. The CDR3, as DNA: TGCGCCAGCAGCTTGGGACGTAACTACGAGCAGTACTTC. Translated, it gives CASSLGRNYEQYF.

CDR3 loop: CASSRGSAPLHF. CDR3 DNA sequence: TGTGCCAGCAGTCGAGGGTCCGCACCCCTCCACTTT. The chain links TRBV12-3 or TRBV12-4 to TRBJ1-6; D remains unclear. Trimming removed 5 bases at V and 11 bases at J, with 10 bases between. The CDR3 spans 12 residues.

V is TRBV28 and J is TRBJ1-6, with 8 bases aligning to TRBD1. The junction had 6 bases not matched to a gene; V was cut back by 3 bases and J by 8 bases. The germline CDR1 and CDR2 sequences are MDHEN and SYDVKM. This CDR3 contains 15 residues. The CDR3 reads CASSFRDRRYSPLHF. The CDR3 nucleotides are TGTGCCAGCAGTTTCCGGGACAGGAGATATTCACCCCTCCACTTT.

J is TRBJ1-2 and V is TRBV6-6, with TRBD1 matching 7 bases. V lost 6 bases to trimming and J lost 9 bases; unmatched junction nucleotides: 10. The germline V gene has CDR1 MNHNY and CDR2 SVGAGI (reference sequence). CDR3 length: 13 residues. The CDR3 loop is CASSPTGSYCYTF. DNA for the CDR3: TGTGCCAGCAGCCCGACAGGGTCTTACTGCTACACCTTC.

At least ten counts were recorded for this clonotype. V gene TRBV6-2 or TRBV6-3 combines with J gene TRBJ2-2; 9 bases agree with TRBD2. Germline V gene lookup returns CDR1 MNHEY and CDR2 SVGEGT. The CDR3 is 14 amino acids. With V trimmed by 6 bases and J by 6 bases, 5 bases remained unmatched. CDR3 sequence reads: CASSRGGDAGELFF. The DNA for the CDR3 is TGTGCCAGCAGCCGCGGGGGGGACGCCGGGGAGCTGTTTTTT.

The J gene is TRBJ1-4, the V gene TRBV5-6; TRBD1 matches 12 bases. Germline loops: CDR1 SGHDT, CDR2 YYEEEE. This CDR3 has 17 amino acids. Losses at the gene ends were 4 bases for V and 3 bases for J; bases not matched to a gene: 7. The CDR3 sequence: CASSGRDRGPANEKLFF. In nucleotides, the CDR3 is TGTGCCAGCAGCGGCCGGGACAGGGGGCCGGCTAATGAAAAACTGTTTTTT.

This clonotype has only a few counts. The J gene is TRBJ2-1, the V gene TRBV7-2; D unclear. The ends were cut back, 4 bases at V and 9 bases at J, with 7 bases in the middle. The germline V gene has CDR1 SGHTA and CDR2 FQGNSA. CDR3 length: 11 amino acids. The CDR3 nucleotides read TGTGCCAGCAGCTCCTTACGTGAGCAGTTCTTC. This codes for CASSSLREQFF.

As concerns this clonotype: The junction departs from the called germline gene at one end, perhaps through a read error. The gene calls are TRBV20-1 and TRBJ1-1; 8 bases line up with TRBD1. Germline CDR1 is DFQATT and CDR2 is SNEGSKA (reference sequence). The CDR3 runs to 14 residues. CDR3 in amino acids: CSSSVRGRFTEAFF. In nucleotides, the CDR3 is TGCAGTTCTAGTGTCAGGGGGCGTTTCACTGAAGCTTTCTTT.